This TCR beta chain was profiled in a study of radiation and T cells in renal cell carcinoma. Findings and caveats of the study: Without pretreatment biopsies, baseline tumor clonotype presence was undetermined. Top tumor clonotypes rose in blood 2 weeks post-radiation, then contracted.

Here immunoSEQ multiplex PCR was the method, and the copy in TCRdb shows in-frame clones only, minus some. The table records about 59,000 clones, more than 60% of them present only once. A word on this clone: Its antigen is unknown.

Specified time point: baseline pretreatment blood. Treatment denoted: 15 Gy SBRT to primary tumor, nephrectomy 4 weeks later. The patient's renal cell carcinoma had clear cell pathology. Material: blood, obtained from a patient whose treatment included radiotherapy and nephrectomy. The clonotype originates from a man aged 60 to 75 with renal cell carcinoma.

The CDR3 loop is CASSPRDRGLDGYTF. CDR3 bases: TGTGCCAGCAGTCCTAGGGACAGGGGGCTCGATGGCTACACCTTC. This rearrangement joins TRBV2 to TRBJ1-2; 12 positions agree with TRBD1. CDR3 length: 15 amino acids. In germline, CDR1 is SNHLY, CDR2 FYNNEI. Trimming removed 5 bases from V and 6 bases from J; junction bases left unmatched: 7. The complete variable domain, with remaining parts taken from reference TRBV2 and TRBJ1-2, reads EPEVTQTPSHQVTQMGQEVILRCVPISNHLYFYWYRQILGQKVEFLVSFYNNEISEKSEIFDDQFSVERPDGSNFTLKIRSTKLEDSAMYFCASSPRDRGLDGYTFGSGTRLTVV.